The 12 T cell receptor beta chains presented below share a single source sample, sequenced in a study of a mutant IDH1 vaccine in newly diagnosed glioma. These receptors lack a known antigen. Libraries were prepared by immunoSEQ multiplex PCR; TCRdb keeps only in-frame clonotypes and omits some of them. Of under 70,000 clones in the sample, 84% are singletons; the top ten hold 10% to 15%. Time point here: week 23, last vaccination. Vaccinated patients received 300 ug of mutant IDH1 20-mer peptide per dose, with topical imiquimod. Here the sequenced sample was PBMCs, taken from a glioma patient whose treatment included an IDH1 peptide vaccine. The receptors were sampled from a man between 18 and 29 years old with glioma.

This chain connects TRBV19 to TRBJ1-6, with D hard to call. Germline V gives CDR1 LNHDA, CDR2 SQIVND (reference sequence). This CDR3 comprises 15 residues. V was pared by 3 bases and J by 8 bases, with 14 bases between. The CDR3 sequence: CASSISARADSPLHF. CDR3 DNA: TGTGCCAGTAGTATTTCGGCTAGGGCCGATTCACCCCTCCACTTT.

The V gene is TRBV12-5, the J gene TRBJ2-2; D is ambiguous. Trimming left V 6 bases short and J 4 bases short, with 15 bases between. The CDR3 has 15 residues. Looked up from germline, CDR1 is LGHNT and CDR2 is FRNRAP. In DNA form, the CDR3 reads TGTGCTAGTGGGTCGACACTCCAAGCCACCGGGGAGCTGTTTTTT. It encodes CASGSTLQATGELFF.

The chain combines TRBV14 with TRBJ1-4, with D tentatively TRBD1 (5 bases). Per the germline V gene, CDR1 is SGHDN and CDR2 is FVKESK. This CDR3 contains 16 residues. The germline V and J ends were trimmed by 3 bases and 4 bases, with 15 bases remaining between them. Written as DNA, the CDR3 is TGTGCCAGCAGCCATCGTGGGGACGGATATAATGAAAAACTGTTTTTT. It translates to CASSHRGDGYNEKLFF.

This clone occurred once. The CDR3 sequence: CASSQGQEQETQYF. CDR3 coding DNA: TGTGCCAGCAGTCAAGGACAGGAACAAGAGACCCAGTACTTC. The chain recombines TRBV28 with TRBJ2-5; 7 bases fit TRBD1. The J segment lost 2 bases and the V segment lost 5 bases, leaving 5 bases of the junction unmatched. The CDR3 spans 14 residues. The V gene's germline CDR1 is MDHEN and CDR2 SYDVKM.

The CDR3 is CASSAEDRTGSYTF. The CDR3 bases are TGTGCCAGCAGCGCGGAGGACAGGACTGGCAGCTACACCTTC. The chain links TRBV9 to TRBJ1-2; 7 nucleotides line up with TRBD1. The CDR3 totals 14 residues. After removal of 3 bases from V and 9 bases from J, the junction contained 11 bases not matched to a gene. Germline CDR1 and CDR2: SGDLS and YYNGEE.

This chain connects TRBV28 to TRBJ2-1, with 7 bases aligning to TRBD1. The germline CDR1 and CDR2 sequences are MDHEN and SYDVKM. V was clipped by 2 bases and J by 6 bases; unmatched bases: 13. This CDR3 spans 17 amino acids. The CDR3 is CASSLAVGTEGLNEQFF. The CDR3 DNA follows: TGTGCCAGCAGTTTAGCAGTCGGGACAGAAGGTCTCAATGAGCAGTTCTTC.

The V and J genes are TRBV7-2 and TRBJ2-7; weak D call: TRBD2 (5 bases). The germline V gene has CDR1 SGHTA and CDR2 FQGNSA. The CDR3 covers 15 residues. Between the trimmed V and J ends, which lost 0 bases and 4 bases, there was a span of 13 bases. The CDR3 DNA reads as TGTGCCAGCAGCTTAGCGAATAGGGAGAGATACGAGCAGTACTTC. Amino acid sequence: CASSLANRERYEQYF. Looking up the rest from reference TRBV7-2 and TRBJ2-7 gives the full variable domain: GAGVSQSPSNKVTEKGKDVELRCDPISGHTALYWYRQSLGQGLEFLIYFQGNSAPDKSGLPSDRFSAERTGGSVSTLTIQRTQQEDSAVYLCASSLANRERYEQYFGPGTRLTVT.

The chain couples TRBV9 to TRBJ1-1; TRBD1 aligns across 9 bases. Per the germline V gene, CDR1 is SGDLS and CDR2 is YYNGEE. The V segment lost 0 bases and the J segment 2 bases; nucleotides outside the gene matches: 5. This CDR3 is 16 amino acids long. CDR3: CASSVGRDRANTEAFF. The CDR3 coding sequence is TGTGCCAGCAGCGTAGGGAGGGACAGGGCAAACACTGAAGCTTTCTTT.

The chain uses TRBV9 and TRBJ2-1; 8 bases map to TRBD2. Germline V gene sequence: CDR1 SGDLS, CDR2 YYNGEE. V gave up 4 bases and J gave up 0 bases; unmatched junction bases: 6. The CDR3 is made up of 16 amino acids. CDR3 sequence: CASSIGLASSYNEQFF. The CDR3 coding sequence is TGTGCCAGCAGCATCGGACTAGCCAGCTCCTACAATGAGCAGTTCTTC.

The V and J genes are TRBV11-1 and TRBJ1-1; D uncertain. The CDR3 runs to 13 residues. Per germline, CDR1 SGHAT and CDR2 FQDESV (reference sequence). V lost 5 bases to trimming and J lost 3 bases, with 10 bases between them. Here the CDR3 DNA reads TGTGCCAGCAGCGTCCGTATAGACACTGAAGCTTTCTTT. It yields the protein CASSVRIDTEAFF.

The chain combines TRBV18 with TRBJ2-5; no clear D gene. Looked up from germline, CDR1 is KGHSH and CDR2 is LQKENI. CDR3 length: 12 amino acids. Trimming cost V 2 bases and J 5 bases, with 6 bases left between them. CDR3 coding DNA: TGTGCCAGCTCACCAATTGGGGAGACCCAGTACTTC. Translating it yields CASSPIGETQYF.

The chain uses TRBV5-4 and TRBJ2-7; TRBD1 matches at 12 bases. Germline V lookup: CDR1 SGHNT, CDR2 YYREEE (reference sequence). The CDR3 has 16 residues. The junction had 7 bases not matched to a gene; V was cut back by 4 bases and J by 2 bases. CDR3 DNA sequence: TGTGCCAGCAGCCCCGGGACAGGGGGCGCAGCCTACGAGCAGTACTTC. Its translation is CASSPGTGGAAYEQYF. Full variable domain (remainder filled in from reference TRBV5-4 and TRBJ2-7): ETGVTQSPTHLIKTRGQQVTLRCSSQSGHNTVSWYQQALGQGPQFIFQYYREEENGRGNFPPRFSGLQFPNYSSELNVNALELDDSALYLCASSPGTGGAAYEQYFGPGTRLTVT.